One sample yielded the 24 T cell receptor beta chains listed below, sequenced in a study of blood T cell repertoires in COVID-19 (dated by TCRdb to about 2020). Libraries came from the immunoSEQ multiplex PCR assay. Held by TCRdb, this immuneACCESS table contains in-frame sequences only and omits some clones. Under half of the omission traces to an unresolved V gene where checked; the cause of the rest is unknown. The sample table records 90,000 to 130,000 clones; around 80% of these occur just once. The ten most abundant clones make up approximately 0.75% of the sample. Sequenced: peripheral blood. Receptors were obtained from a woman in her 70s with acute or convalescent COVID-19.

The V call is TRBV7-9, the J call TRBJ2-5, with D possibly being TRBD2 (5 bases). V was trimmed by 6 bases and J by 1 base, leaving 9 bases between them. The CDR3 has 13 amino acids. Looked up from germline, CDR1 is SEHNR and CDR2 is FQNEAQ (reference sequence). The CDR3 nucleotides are TGTGCCAGCAGTCTAGGGAGCCAAGAGACCCAGTACTTC. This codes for CASSLGSQETQYF.

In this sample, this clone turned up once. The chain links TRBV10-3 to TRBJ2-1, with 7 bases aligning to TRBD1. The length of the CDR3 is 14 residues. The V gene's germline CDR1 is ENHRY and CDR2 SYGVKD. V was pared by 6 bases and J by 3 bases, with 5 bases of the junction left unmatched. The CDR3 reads CAIRGDSFYNEQFF. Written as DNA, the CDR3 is TGTGCCATCAGGGGGGACAGTTTCTACAATGAGCAGTTCTTC.

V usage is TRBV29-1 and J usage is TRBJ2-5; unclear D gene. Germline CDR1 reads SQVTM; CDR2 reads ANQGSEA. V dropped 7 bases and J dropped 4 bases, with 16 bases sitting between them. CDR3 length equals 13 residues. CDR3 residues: CSGVDQPGETQYF. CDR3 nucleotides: TGCAGCGGTGTCGATCAACCCGGAGAGACCCAGTACTTC.

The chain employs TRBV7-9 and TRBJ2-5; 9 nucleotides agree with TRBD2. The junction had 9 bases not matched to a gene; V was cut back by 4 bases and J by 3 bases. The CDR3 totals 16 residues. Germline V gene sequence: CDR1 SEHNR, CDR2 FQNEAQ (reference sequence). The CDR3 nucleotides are TGTGCCAGCAGCTCACCCCGAGCGGGAGGAAAAGAGACCCAGTACTTC. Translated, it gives CASSSPRAGGKETQYF.

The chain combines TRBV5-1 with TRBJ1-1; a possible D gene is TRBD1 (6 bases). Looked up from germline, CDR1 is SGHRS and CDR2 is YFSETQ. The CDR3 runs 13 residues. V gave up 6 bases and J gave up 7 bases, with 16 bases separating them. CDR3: CASTDGGQREAFF. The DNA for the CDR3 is TGCGCCAGCACCGATGGGGGCCAGCGTGAAGCTTTCTTT.

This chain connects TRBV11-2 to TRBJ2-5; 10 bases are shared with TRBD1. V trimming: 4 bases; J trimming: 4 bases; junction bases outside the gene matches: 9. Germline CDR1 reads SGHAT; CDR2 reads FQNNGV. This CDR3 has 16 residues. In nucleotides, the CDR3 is TGTGCCAGCAGCTCCCCGGGACAGGGGCTAGTAGAGACCCAGTACTTC. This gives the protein CASSSPGQGLVETQYF.

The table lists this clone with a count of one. The CDR3: CATANRADTQYF. CDR3 DNA sequence: TGTGCCACCGCGAATCGGGCAGATACGCAGTATTTT. The V call is TRBV19, the J call TRBJ2-3; D is unresolved. Trimming left V 10 bases short and J 4 bases short, with 12 bases between. Germline lookup yields CDR1 LNHDA and CDR2 SQIVND (reference sequence). This CDR3 contains 12 residues.

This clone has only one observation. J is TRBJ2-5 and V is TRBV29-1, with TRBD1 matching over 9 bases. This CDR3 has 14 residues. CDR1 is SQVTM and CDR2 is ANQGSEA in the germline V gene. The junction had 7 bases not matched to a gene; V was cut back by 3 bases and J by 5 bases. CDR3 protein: CSVDAGTGFETQYF. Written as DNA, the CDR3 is TGCAGCGTTGACGCCGGGACAGGGTTTGAGACCCAGTACTTC. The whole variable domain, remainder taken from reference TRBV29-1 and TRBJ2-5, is SAVISQKPSRDICQRGTSLTIQCQVDSQVTMMFWYRQQPGQSLTLIATANQGSEATYESGFVIDKFPISRPNLTFSTLTVSNMSPEDSSIYLCSVDAGTGFETQYFGPGTRLLVL.

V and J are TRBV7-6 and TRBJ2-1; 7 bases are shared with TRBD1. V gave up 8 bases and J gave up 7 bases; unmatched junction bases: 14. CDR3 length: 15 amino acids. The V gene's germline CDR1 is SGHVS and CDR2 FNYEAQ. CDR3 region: CASGEGGRLRNEQFF. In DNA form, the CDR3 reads TGTGCCAGCGGCGAAGGGGGCCGACTGAGGAATGAGCAGTTCTTC. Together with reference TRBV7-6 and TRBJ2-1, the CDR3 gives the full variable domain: GAGVSQSPRYKVTKRGQDVALRCDPISGHVSLYWYRQALGQGPEFLTYFNYEAQQDKSGLPNDRFSAERPEGSISTLTIQRTEQRDSAMYRCASGEGGRLRNEQFFGPGTRLTVL.

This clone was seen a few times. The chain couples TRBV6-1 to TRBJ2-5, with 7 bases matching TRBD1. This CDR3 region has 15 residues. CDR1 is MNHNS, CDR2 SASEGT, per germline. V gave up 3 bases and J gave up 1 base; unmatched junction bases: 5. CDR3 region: CASSDTGQVQETQYF. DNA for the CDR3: TGTGCCAGCAGTGACACCGGACAGGTCCAAGAGACCCAGTACTTC.

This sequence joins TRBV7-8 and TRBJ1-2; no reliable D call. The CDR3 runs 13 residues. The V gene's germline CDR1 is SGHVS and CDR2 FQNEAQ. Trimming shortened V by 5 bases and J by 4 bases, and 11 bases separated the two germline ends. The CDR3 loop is CASSPEAIYGYTF. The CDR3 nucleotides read TGTGCCAGCAGCCCCGAAGCTATCTATGGCTACACCTTC.

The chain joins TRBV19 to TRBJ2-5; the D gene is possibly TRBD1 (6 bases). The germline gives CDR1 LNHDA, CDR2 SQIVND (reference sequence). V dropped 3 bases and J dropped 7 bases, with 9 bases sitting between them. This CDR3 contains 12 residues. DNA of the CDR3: TGTGCCAGTAGTATTCCCAGGGGGACCCAGTACTTC. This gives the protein CASSIPRGTQYF.

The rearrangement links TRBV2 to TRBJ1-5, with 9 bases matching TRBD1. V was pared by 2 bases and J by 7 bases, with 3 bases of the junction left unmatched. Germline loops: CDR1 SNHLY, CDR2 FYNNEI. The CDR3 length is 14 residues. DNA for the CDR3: TGTGCCAGCAGTGAAACAGGGGGCCGGCAGCCCCAGCATTTT. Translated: CASSETGGRQPQHF. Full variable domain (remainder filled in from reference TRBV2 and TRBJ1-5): EPEVTQTPSHQVTQMGQEVILRCVPISNHLYFYWYRQILGQKVEFLVSFYNNEISEKSEIFDDQFSVERPDGSNFTLKIRSTKLEDSAMYFCASSETGGRQPQHFGDGTRLSIL.

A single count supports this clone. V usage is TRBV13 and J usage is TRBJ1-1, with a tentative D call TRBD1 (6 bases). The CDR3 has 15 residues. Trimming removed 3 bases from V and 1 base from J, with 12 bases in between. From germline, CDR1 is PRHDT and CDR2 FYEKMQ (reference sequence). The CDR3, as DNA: TGTGCCAGCAGCTTCACAACGGACAGGAACACTGAAGCTTTCTTT. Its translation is CASSFTTDRNTEAFF.

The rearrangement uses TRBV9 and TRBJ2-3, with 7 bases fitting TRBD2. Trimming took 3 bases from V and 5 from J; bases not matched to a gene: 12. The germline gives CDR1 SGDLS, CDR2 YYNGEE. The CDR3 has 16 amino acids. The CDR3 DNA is TGTGCCAGCAGCGCTAGAGAGGGAGGGCCAGGAGATACGCAGTATTTT. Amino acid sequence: CASSAREGGPGDTQYF. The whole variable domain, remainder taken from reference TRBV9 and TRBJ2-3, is DSGVTQTPKHLITATGQRVTLRCSPRSGDLSVYWYQQSLDQGLQFLIQYYNGEERAKGNILERFSAQQFPDLHSELNLSSLELGDSALYFCASSAREGGPGDTQYFGPGTRLTVL.

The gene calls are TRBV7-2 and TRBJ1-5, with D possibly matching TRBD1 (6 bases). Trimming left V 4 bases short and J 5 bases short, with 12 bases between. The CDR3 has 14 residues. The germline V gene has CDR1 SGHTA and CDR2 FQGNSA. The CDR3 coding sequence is TGTGCCAGCAGCTCGGACAGTTTCTATCAGCCCCAGCATTTT. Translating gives CASSSDSFYQPQHF.

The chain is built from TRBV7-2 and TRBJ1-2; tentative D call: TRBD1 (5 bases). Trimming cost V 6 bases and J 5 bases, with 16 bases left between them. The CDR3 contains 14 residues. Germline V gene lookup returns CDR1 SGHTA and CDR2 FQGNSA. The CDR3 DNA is TGTGCCAGCAGTCAACTAGCGGGGGGGTATGGCTACACCTTC. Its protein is CASSQLAGGYGYTF.

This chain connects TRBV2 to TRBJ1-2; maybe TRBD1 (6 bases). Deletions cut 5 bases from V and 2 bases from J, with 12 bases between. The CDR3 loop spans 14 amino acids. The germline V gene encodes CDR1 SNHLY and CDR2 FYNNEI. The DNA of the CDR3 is TGTGCCAGCAGTCCTATCGGACAGAACTATGGCTACACCTTC. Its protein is CASSPIGQNYGYTF.

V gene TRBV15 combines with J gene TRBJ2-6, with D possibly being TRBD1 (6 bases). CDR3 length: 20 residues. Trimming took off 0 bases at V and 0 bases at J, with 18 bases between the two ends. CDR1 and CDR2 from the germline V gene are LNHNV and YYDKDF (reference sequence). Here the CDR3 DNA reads TGTGCCACCAGCAGAGATTTCCTGACAGGTACCAGCTCTGGGGCCAACGTCCTGACTTTC. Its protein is CATSRDFLTGTSSGANVLTF. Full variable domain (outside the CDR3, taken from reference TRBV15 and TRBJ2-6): DAMVIQNPRYQVTQFGKPVTLSCSQTLNHNVMYWYQQKSSQAPKLLFHYYDKDFNNEADTPDNFQSRRPNTSFCFLDIRSPGLGDTAMYLCATSRDFLTGTSSGANVLTFGAGSRLTVL.

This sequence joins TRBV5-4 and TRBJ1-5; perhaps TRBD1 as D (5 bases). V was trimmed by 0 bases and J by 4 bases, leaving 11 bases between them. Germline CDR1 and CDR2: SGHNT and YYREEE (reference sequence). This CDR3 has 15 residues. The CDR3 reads CASSLDVGGNQPQHF. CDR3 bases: TGTGCCAGCAGCTTGGATGTGGGGGGGAATCAGCCCCAGCATTTT.

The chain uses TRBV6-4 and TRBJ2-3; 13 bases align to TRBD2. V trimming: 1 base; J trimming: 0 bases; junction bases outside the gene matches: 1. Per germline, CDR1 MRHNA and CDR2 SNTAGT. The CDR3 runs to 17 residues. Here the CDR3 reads CASSDWTSGGSTDTQYF. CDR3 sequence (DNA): TGTGCCAGCAGTGACTGGACTAGCGGGGGCAGCACAGATACGCAGTATTTT.

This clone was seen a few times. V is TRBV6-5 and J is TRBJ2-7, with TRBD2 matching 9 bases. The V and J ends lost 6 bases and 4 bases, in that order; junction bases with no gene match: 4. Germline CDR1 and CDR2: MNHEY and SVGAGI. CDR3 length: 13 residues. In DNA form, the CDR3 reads TGTGCCAGCAGAGGCGGGGGGGCGTACGAGCAGTACTTC. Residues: CASRGGGAYEQYF.

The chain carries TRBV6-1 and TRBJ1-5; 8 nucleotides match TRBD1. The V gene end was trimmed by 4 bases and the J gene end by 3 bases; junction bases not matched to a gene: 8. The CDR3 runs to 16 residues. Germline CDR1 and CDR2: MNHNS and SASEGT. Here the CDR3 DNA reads TGTGCCAGCAGTGCGCCTGGACAGGGTCTCAATCAGCCCCAGCATTTT. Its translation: CASSAPGQGLNQPQHF.

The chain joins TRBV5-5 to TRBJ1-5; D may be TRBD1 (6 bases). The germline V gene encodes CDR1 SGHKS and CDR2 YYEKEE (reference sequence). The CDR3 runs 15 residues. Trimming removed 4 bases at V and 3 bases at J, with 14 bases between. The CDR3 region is CASSVMDSSNQPQHF. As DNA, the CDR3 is TGTGCCAGCAGCGTGATGGACAGTTCCAATCAGCCCCAGCATTTT.